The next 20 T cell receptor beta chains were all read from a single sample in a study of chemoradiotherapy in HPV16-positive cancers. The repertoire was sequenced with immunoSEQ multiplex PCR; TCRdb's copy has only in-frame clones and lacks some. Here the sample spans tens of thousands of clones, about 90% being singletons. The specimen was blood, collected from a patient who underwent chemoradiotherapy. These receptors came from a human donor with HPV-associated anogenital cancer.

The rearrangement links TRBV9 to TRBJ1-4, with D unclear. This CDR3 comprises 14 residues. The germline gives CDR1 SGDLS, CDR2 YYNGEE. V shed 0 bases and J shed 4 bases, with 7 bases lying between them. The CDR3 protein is CASSVGGFNEKLFF. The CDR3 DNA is TGTGCCAGCAGCGTAGGAGGGTTTAATGAAAAACTGTTTTTT.

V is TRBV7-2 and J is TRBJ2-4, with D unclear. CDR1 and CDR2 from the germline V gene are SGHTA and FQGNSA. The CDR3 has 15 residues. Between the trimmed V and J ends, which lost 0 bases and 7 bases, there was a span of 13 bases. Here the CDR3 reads CASSLASGSENIQYF. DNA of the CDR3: TGTGCCAGCAGCTTAGCGTCTGGATCGGAGAACATTCAGTACTTC.

CDR3 region: CASSLHRDTEAFF. CDR3 nucleotides: TGCGCCAGCAGCCTCCACAGGGACACTGAAGCTTTCTTT. The chain carries TRBV4-3 and TRBJ1-1, with D perhaps matching TRBD1 (6 bases). V gave up 4 bases and J gave up 3 bases, with 9 bases separating them. The CDR3 length is 13 residues. The V gene's germline CDR1 is LGHNA and CDR2 YSLEER.

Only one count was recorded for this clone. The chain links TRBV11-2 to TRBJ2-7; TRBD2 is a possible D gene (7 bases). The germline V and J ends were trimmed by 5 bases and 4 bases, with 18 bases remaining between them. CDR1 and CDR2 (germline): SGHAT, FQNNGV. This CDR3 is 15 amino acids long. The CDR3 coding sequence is TGTGCCAGCAGCCCGGAGGGGGGGGAGAGGTACGAGCAGTACTTC. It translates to CASSPEGGERYEQYF.

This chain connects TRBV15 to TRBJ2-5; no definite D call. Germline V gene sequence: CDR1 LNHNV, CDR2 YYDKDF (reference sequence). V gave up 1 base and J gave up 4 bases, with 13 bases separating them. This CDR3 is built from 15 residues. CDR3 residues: CATSRAGEFRETQYF. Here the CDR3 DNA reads TGTGCCACCAGCAGAGCGGGCGAATTCCGAGAGACCCAGTACTTC. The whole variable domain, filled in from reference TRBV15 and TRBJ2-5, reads DAMVIQNPRYQVTQFGKPVTLSCSQTLNHNVMYWYQQKSSQAPKLLFHYYDKDFNNEADTPDNFQSRRPNTSFCFLDIRSPGLGDTAMYLCATSRAGEFRETQYFGPGTRLLVL.

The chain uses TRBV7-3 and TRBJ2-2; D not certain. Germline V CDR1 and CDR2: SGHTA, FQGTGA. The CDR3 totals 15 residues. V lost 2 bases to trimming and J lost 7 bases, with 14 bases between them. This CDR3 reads CASSLEVGCGGELFF. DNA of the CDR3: TGTGCCAGCAGCTTAGAGGTGGGGTGCGGCGGGGAGCTGTTTTTT.

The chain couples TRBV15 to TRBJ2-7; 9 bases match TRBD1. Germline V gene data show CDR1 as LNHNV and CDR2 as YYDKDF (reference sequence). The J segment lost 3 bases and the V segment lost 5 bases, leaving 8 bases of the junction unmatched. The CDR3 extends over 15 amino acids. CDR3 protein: CATSQTGGIDYEQYF. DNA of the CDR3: TGTGCCACCAGCCAGACAGGGGGTATCGACTACGAGCAGTACTTC. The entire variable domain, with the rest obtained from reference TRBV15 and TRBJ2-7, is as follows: DAMVIQNPRYQVTQFGKPVTLSCSQTLNHNVMYWYQQKSSQAPKLLFHYYDKDFNNEADTPDNFQSRRPNTSFCFLDIRSPGLGDTAMYLCATSQTGGIDYEQYFGPGTRLTVT.

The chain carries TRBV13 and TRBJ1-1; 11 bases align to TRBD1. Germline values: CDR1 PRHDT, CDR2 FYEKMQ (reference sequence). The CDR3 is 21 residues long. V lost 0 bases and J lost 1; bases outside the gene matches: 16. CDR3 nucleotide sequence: TGTGCCAGCAGCTTAGGCCTACTAACGGACAGGGGGCTCATAAGGAACACTGAAGCTTTCTTT. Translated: CASSLGLLTDRGLIRNTEAFF.

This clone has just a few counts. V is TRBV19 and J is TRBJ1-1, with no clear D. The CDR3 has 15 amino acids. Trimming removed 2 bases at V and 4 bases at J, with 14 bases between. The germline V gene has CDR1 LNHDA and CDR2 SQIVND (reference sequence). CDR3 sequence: CASSIFGTPSTEAFF. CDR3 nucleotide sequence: TGTGCCAGTAGTATATTTGGCACCCCGAGCACTGAAGCTTTCTTT. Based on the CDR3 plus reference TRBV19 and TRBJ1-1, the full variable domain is DGGITQSPKYLFRKEGQNVTLSCEQNLNHDAMYWYRQDPGQGLRLIYYSQIVNDFQKGDIAEGYSVSREKKESFPLTVTSAQKNPTAFYLCASSIFGTPSTEAFFGQGTRLTVV.

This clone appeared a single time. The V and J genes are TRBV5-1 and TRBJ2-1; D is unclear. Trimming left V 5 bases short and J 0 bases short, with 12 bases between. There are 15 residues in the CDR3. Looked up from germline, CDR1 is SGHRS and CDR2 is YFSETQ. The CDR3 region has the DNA TGCGCCAGCAGACCCGCGGTCAGCTCCTACAATGAGCAGTTCTTC. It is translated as CASRPAVSSYNEQFF.

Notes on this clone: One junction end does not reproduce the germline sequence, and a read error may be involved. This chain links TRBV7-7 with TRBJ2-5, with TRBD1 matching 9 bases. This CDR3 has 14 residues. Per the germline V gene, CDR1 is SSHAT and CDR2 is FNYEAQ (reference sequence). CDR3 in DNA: TGTGCTAGCAGCCATGGACAGGGGCAAGAGACCCAGTACTTC. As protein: CASSHGQGQETQYF.

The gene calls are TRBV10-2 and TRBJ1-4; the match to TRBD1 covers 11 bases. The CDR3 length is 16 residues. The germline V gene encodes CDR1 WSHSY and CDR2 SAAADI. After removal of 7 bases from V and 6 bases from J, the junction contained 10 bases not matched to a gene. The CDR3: CASTPLDRGPDEKLFF. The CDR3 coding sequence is TGCGCCAGCACCCCTCTGGACAGGGGGCCGGATGAAAAACTGTTTTTT.

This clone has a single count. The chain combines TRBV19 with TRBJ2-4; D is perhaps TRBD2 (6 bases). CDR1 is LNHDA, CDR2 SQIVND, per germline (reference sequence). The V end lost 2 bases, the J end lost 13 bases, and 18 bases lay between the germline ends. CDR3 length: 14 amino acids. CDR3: CASSIPPGDRAQYF. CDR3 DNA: TGTGCCAGTAGTATACCTCCGGGGGATCGGGCCCAGTACTTC.

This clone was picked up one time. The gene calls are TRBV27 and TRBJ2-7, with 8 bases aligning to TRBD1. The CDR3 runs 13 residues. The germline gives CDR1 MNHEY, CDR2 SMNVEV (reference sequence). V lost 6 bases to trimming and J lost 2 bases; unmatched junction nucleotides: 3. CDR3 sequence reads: CASSRQGPYEQYF. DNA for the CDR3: TGTGCCAGCAGCCGACAGGGGCCCTACGAGCAGTACTTC.

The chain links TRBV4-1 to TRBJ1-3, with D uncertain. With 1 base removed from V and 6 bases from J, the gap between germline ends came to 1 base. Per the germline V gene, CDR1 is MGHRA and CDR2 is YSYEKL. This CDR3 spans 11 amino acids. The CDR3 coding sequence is TGCGCCAGCAGCCAAGTAAACACCATATATTTT. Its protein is CASSQVNTIYF.

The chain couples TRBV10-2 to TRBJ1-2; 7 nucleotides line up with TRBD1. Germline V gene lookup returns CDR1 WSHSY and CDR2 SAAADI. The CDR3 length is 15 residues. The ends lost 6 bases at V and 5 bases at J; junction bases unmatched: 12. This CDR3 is CASRASGTDVYGYTF. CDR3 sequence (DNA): TGCGCCAGCAGGGCGTCCGGGACAGATGTATATGGCTACACCTTC.

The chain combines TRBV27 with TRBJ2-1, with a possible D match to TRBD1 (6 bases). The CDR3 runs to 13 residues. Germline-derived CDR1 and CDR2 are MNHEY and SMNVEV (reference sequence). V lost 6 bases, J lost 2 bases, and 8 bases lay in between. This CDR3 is CASRRGTYNEQFF. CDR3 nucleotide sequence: TGTGCCAGCAGGAGGGGGACCTACAATGAGCAGTTCTTC.

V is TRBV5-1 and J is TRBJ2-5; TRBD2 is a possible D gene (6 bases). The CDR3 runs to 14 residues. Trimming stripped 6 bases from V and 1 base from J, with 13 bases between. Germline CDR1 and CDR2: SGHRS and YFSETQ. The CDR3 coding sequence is TGCGCCAGCACCGTCGGGGGAGCCCAAGAGACCCAGTACTTC. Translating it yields CASTVGGAQETQYF.

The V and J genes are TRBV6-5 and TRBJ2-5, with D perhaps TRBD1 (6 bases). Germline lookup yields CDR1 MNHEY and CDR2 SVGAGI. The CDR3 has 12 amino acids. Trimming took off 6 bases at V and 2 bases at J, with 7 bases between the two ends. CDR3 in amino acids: CASRDRQETQYF. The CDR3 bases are TGTGCCAGCAGGGACAGACAAGAGACCCAGTACTTC.

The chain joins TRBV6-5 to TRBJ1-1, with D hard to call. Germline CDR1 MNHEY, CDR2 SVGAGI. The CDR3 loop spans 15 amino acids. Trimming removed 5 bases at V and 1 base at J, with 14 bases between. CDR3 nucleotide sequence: TGTGCCAGCAGTACCGGAGAGCGGTCGAACACTGAAGCTTTCTTT. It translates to CASSTGERSNTEAFF.